What follows describes a single T cell receptor beta chain. Its target is not known. The sample originates from a study of cytomegalovirus exposure and HLA in healthy donors. The study, taken as a whole, reports: V- and J-gene trimming in TCR beta was tied to a missense DCLRE1C variant by an analysis performed later.

PCR was performed using 60 Vbeta and 13 Jbeta primers. Assay: immunoSEQ multiplex PCR; the TCRdb copy retains only in-frame clones and omits some. The sample shows roughly 200,000 clones, 75% to 85% of them seen only once. Trimming took 2 bases from V and 4 from J; bases not matched to a gene: 8. CDR3 length equals 16 residues. Germline CDR1 and CDR2: SGHRS and YFSETQ. The chain couples TRBV5-1 to TRBJ1-2, with 10 bases that match TRBD1. This receptor was taken from a woman aged 50 to 65 in good health and CMV-seronegative. The sample was PBMCs. CDR3 residues: CASSLMDRGGGYGYTF. The CDR3 region has the DNA TGCGCCAGCAGCTTAATGGACAGGGGGGGTGGCTATGGCTACACCTTC.